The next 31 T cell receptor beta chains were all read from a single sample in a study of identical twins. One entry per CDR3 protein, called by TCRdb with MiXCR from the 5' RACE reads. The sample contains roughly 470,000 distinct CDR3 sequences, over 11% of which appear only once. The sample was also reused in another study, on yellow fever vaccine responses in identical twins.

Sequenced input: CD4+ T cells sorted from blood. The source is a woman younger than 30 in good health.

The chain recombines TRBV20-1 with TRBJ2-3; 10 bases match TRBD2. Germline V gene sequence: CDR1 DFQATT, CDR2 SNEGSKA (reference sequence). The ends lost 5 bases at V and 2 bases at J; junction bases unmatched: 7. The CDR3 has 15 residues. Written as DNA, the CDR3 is TGCAGTGCTCCCCGGACTAGCGGCTACACAGATACGCAGTATTTT. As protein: CSAPRTSGYTDTQYF.

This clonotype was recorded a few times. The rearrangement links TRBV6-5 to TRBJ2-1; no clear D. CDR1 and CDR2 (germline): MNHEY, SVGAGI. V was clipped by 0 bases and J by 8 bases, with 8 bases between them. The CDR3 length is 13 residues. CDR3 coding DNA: TGTGCCAGCAGTTACTCTGGGATGTATGAGCAGTTCTTC. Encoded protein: CASSYSGMYEQFF.

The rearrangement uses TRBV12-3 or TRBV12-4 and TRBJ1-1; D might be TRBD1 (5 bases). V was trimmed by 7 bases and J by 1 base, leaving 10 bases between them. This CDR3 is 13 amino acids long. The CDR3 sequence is CASTAGRNTEAFF. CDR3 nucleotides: TGTGCCAGCACCGCAGGGAGGAACACTGAAGCTTTCTTT.

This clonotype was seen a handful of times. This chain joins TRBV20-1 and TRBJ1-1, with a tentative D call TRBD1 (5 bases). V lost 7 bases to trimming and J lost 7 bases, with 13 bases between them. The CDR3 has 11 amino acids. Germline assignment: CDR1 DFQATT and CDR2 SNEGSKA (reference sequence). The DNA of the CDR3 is TGCAGTGTTAGGTTAGGGGTTGAAGCTTTCTTT. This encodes CSVRLGVEAFF.

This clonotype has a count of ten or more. The CDR3 region is CASSSRQGTSNGGEQFF. CDR3 in DNA: TGTGCCAGCAGTAGTAGACAGGGAACCTCCAATGGGGGTGAGCAGTTCTTC. This chain joins TRBV12-3 or TRBV12-4 and TRBJ2-1; 7 nucleotides line up with TRBD1. The J segment lost 9 bases and the V segment lost 5 bases, leaving 19 bases of the junction unmatched. The CDR3 consists of 17 residues.

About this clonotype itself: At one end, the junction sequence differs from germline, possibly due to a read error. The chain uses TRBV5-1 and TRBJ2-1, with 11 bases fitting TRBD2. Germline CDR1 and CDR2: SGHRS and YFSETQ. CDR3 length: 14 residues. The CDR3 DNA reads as TGCGCAAGCAGCGGACTAGCGGGTCACAATGAGCAGTTCTTC. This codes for CASSGLAGHNEQFF.

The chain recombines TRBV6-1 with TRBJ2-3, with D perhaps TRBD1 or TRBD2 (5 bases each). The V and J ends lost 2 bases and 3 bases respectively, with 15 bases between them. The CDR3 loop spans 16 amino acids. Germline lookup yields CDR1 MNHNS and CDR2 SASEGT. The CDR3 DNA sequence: TGTGCCAGCAGTGAATTGAGGGGTCGGTTAACAGATACGCAGTATTTT. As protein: CASSELRGRLTDTQYF.

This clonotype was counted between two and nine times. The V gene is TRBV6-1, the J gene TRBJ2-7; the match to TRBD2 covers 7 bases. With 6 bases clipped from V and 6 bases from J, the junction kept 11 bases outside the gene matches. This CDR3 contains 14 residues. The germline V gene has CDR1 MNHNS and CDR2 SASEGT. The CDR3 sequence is CASSFRREGPEQYF. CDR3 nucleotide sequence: TGTGCCAGCAGCTTTAGGAGGGAGGGCCCCGAGCAGTACTTC.

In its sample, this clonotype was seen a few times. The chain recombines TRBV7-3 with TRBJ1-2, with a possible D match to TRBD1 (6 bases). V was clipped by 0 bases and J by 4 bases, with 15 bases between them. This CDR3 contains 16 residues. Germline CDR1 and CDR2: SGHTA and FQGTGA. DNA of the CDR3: TGTGCCAGCAGCTTAACAGGCCAGGGGATGGCCTATGGCTACACCTTC. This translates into CASSLTGQGMAYGYTF. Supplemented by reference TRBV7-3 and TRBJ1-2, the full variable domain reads GAGVSQTPSNKVTEKGKYVELRCDPISGHTALYWYRQSLGQGPEFLIYFQGTGAADDSGLPNDRFFAVRPEGSVSTLKIQRTERGDSAVYLCASSLTGQGMAYGYTFGSGTRLTVV.

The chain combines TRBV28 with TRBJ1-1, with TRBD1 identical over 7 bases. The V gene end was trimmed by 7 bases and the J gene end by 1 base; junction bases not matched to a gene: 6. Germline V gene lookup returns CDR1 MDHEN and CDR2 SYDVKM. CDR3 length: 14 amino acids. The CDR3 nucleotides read TGTGCCAGCAAACCGACAGGGACGAACACTGAAGCTTTCTTT. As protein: CASKPTGTNTEAFF.

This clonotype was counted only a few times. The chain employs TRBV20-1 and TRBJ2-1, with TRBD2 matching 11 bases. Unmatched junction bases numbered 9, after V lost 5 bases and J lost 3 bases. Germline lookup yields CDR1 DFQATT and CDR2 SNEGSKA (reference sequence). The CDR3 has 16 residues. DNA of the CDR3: TGCAGTGCTGCCCGGTCTAGCGGGGGGAACTACAATGAGCAGTTCTTC. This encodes CSAARSSGGNYNEQFF.

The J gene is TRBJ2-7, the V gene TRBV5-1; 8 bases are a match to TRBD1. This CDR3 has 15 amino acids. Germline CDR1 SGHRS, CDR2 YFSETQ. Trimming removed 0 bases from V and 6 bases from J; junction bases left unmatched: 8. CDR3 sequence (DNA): TGCGCCAGCAGCTTGGATGGACAGGGATTCTCCGAGCAGTACTTC. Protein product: CASSLDGQGFSEQYF.

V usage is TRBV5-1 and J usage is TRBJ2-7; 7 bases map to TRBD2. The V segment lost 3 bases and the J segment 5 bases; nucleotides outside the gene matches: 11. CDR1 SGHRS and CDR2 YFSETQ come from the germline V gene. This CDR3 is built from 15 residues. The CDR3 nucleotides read TGCGCCAGCAGCTCGGTGGGCGGGAGAGGCCACGAGCAGTACTTC. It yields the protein CASSSVGGRGHEQYF.

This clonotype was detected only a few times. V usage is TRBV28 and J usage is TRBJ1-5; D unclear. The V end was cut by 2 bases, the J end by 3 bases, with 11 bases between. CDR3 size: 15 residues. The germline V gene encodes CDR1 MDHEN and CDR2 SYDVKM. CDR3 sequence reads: CASSLGQIHNQPQHF. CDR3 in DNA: TGTGCCAGCAGTTTAGGTCAGATCCACAATCAGCCCCAGCATTTT.

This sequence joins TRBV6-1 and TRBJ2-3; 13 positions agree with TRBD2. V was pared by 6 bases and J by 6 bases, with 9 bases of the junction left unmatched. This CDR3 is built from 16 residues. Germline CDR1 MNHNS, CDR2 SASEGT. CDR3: CASSRGLAGLVDTQYF. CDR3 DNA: TGTGCCAGCAGCCGGGGACTAGCGGGACTCGTGGATACGCAGTATTTT.

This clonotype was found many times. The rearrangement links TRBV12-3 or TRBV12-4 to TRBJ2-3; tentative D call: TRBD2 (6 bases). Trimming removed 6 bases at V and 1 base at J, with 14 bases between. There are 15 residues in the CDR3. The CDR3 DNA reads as TGTGCCAGCAGCTTATTGTCTAGCGGCACAGATACGCAGTATTTT. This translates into CASSLLSSGTDTQYF.

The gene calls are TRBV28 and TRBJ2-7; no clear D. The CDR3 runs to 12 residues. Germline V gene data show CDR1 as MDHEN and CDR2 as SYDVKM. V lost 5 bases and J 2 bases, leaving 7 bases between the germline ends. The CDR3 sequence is CASSRYAYEQYF. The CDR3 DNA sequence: TGTGCCAGCAGTCGATATGCCTACGAGCAGTACTTC.

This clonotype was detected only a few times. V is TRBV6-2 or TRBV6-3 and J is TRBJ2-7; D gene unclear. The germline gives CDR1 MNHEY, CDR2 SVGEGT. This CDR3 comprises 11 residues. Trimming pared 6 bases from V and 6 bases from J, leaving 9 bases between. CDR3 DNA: TGTGCCAGCAGCACCCGTCTCGAGCAGTACTTC. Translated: CASSTRLEQYF.

DNA for the CDR3: TGTGCCAGCAGCCATGGAAAGAGCTCCTACAATGAGCAGTTCTTC. Encoded protein: CASSHGKSSYNEQFF. The chain combines TRBV3-1 with TRBJ2-1; D call uncertain. The germline CDR1 and CDR2 sequences are LGHDT and YNNKEL (reference sequence). CDR3 size: 15 residues. V shed 3 bases and J shed 0 bases, with 9 bases lying between them.

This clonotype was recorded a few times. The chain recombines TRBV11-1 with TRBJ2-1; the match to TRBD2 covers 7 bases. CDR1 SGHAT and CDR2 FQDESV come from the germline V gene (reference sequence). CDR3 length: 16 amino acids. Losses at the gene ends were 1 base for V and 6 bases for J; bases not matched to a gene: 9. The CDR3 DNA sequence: TGTGCCAGCAGCTTAGGAGCGGGGAGGGGTCTCAATGAGCAGTTCTTC. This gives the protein CASSLGAGRGLNEQFF.

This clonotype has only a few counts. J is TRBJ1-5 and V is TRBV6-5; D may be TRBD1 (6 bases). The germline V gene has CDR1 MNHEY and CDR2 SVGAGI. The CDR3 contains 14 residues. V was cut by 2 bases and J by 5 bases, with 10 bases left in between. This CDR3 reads CASSYPGDYQPQHF. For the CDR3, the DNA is TGTGCCAGCAGTTACCCAGGGGACTATCAGCCCCAGCATTTT.

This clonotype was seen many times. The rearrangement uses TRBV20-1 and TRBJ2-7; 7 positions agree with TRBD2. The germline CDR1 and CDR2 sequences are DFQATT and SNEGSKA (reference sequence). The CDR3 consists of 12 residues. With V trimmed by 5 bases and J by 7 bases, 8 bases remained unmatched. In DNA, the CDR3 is TGCAGTGCTGCCTTAGGACTAGGGGAGCAGTACTTC. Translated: CSAALGLGEQYF.

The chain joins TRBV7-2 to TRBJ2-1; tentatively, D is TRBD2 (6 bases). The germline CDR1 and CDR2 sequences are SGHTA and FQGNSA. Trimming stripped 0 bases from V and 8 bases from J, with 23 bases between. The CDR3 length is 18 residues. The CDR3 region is CASSLALGWRGHFYEQFF. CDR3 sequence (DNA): TGTGCCAGCAGCTTAGCGTTGGGCTGGAGGGGTCACTTTTATGAGCAGTTCTTC.

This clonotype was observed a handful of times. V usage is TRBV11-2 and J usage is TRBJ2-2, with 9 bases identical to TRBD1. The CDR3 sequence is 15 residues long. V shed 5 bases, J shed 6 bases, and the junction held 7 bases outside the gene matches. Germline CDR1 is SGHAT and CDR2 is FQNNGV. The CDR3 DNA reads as TGTGCCAGCAGCCCGTGGGACAGGGTAGCCGGGGAGCTGTTTTTT. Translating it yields CASSPWDRVAGELFF. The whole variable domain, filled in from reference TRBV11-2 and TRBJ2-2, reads EAGVAQSPRYKIIEKRQSVAFWCNPISGHATLYWYQQILGQGPKLLIQFQNNGVVDDSQLPKDRFSAERLKGVDSTLKIQPAKLEDSAVYLCASSPWDRVAGELFFGEGSRLTVL.

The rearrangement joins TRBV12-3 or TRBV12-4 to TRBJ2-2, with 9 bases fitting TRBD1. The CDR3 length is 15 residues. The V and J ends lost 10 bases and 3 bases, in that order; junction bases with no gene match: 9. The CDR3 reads CAIPPGQGYTGELFF. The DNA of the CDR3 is TGTGCCATACCTCCGGGACAGGGCTACACCGGGGAGCTGTTTTTT.

The CDR3 DNA reads TGTGCCAGTAGTATAGGGCTAGCGGAAACATCAGATACGCAGTATTTT. Translating gives CASSIGLAETSDTQYF. The V and J genes are TRBV19 and TRBJ2-3; TRBD2 agrees at 7 bases. Germline CDR1 and CDR2: LNHDA and SQIVND (reference sequence). With V trimmed by 1 base and J by 4 bases, 8 bases remained unmatched. This CDR3 is built from 16 residues.

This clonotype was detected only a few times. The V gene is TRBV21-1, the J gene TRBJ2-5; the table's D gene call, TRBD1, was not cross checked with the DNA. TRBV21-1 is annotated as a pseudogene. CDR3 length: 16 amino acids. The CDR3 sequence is CASSKIGSGTQETQYF. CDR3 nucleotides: TGTGCCAGCAGCAAAATCGGTTCAGGGACACAAGAGACCCAGTACTTC.

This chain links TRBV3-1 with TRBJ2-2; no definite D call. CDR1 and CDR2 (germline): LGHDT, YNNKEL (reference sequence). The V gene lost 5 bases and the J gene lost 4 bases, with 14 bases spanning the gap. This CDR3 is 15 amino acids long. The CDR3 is CASSYLLRTTGELFF. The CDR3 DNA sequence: TGTGCCAGCAGCTACCTTCTCAGGACCACCGGGGAGCTGTTTTTT.

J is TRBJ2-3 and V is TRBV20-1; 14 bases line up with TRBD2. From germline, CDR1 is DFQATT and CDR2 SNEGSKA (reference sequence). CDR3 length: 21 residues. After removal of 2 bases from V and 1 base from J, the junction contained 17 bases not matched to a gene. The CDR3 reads CSARLKFPGLAGAPRTDTQYF. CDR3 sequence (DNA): TGCAGTGCTAGACTCAAGTTTCCGGGACTAGCGGGGGCCCCACGCACAGATACGCAGTATTTT.

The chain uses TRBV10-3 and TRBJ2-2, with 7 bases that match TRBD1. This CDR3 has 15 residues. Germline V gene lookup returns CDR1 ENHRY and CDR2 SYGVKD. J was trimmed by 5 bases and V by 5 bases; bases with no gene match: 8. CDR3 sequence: CAISPGQAITGELFF. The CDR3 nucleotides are TGTGCCATCAGTCCCGGACAGGCTATTACCGGGGAGCTGTTTTTT.

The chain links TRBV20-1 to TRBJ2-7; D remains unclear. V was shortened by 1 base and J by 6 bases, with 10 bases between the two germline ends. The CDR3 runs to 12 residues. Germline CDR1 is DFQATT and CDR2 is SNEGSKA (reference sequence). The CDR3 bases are TGCAGTGCTAGAGTTGGCCTGATCGAGCAGTACTTC. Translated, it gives CSARVGLIEQYF.